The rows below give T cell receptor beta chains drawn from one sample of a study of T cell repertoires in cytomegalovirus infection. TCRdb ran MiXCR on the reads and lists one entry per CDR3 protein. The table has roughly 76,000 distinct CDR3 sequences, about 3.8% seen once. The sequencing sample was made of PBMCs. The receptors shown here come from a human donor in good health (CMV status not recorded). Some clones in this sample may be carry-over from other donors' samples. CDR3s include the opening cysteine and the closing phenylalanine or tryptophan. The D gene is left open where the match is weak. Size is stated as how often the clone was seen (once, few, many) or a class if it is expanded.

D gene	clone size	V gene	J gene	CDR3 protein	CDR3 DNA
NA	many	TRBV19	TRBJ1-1	CASSRTGTQAFF	TGTGCCAGTAGTCGGACGGGTACTCAAGCTTTCTTT
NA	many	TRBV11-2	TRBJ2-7	CASSLSPLGPEQYF	TGTGCCAGCAGCCTATCCCCCCTAGGTCCTGAGCAGTACTTC
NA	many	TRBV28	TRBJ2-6	CASSLTTGLGANVLTF	TGTGCCAGCAGCCTCACGACAGGCCTCGGGGCCAACGTCCTGACTTTC
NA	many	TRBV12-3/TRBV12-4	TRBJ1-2	CASSLNKNYGYTF	TGTGCCAGCAGTTTGAACAAGAACTATGGCTACACCTTC
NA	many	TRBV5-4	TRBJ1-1	CASSPDPKVTEAFF	TGTGCCAGCAGCCCGGACCCGAAGGTGACTGAAGCTTTCTTT
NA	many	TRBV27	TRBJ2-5	CASGPPEGRETQYF	TGTGCCAGCGGACCTCCCGAGGGGCGGGAGACCCAGTACTTC
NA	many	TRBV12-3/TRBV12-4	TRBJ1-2	CASSNYMGGYTF	TGTGCCAGCAGTAACTATATGGGTGGCTACACCTTC
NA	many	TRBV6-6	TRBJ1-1	CASSRGTRQNTEAFF	TGTGCCAGCAGTAGGGGGACAAGGCAGAACACTGAAGCTTTCTTT
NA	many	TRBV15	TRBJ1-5	CATNPWGEDNQPQHF	TGTGCCACCAACCCGTGGGGGGAGGACAATCAGCCCCAGCATTTT
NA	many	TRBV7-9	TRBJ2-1	CASSWTASPSEQFF	TGTGCCAGCAGCTGGACGGCTAGTCCCTCGGAGCAGTTCTTC
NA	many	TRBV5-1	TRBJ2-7	CASSLELSYEQYF	TGCGCCAGCAGCTTAGAGCTATCCTACGAGCAGTACTTC
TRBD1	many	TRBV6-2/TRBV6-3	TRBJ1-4	CASSTGQGAPEKLFF	TGTGCCAGCAGTACAGGACAGGGGGCGCCTGAAAAACTGTTTTTT
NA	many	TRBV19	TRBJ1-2	CASSIDGEFNYGYTF	TGTGCCAGTAGTATCGACGGGGAGTTTAACTATGGCTACACCTTC
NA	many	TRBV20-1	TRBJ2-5	CSASGQINQETQYF	TGCAGTGCTAGCGGACAGATCAACCAAGAGACCCAGTACTTC
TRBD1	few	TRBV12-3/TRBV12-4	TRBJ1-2	CASRHGTAITRGYTF	TGTGCCAGCAGACATGGGACAGCCATTACGCGTGGCTACACCTTC
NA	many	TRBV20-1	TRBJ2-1	CSARDGGEMNNEQFF	TGCAGTGCTAGAGATGGAGGGGAAATGAACAATGAGCAGTTCTTC
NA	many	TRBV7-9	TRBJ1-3	CASSGYTTGNSGNTIYF	TGTGCCAGCAGCGGATATACCACAGGGAACTCTGGAAACACCATATATTTT